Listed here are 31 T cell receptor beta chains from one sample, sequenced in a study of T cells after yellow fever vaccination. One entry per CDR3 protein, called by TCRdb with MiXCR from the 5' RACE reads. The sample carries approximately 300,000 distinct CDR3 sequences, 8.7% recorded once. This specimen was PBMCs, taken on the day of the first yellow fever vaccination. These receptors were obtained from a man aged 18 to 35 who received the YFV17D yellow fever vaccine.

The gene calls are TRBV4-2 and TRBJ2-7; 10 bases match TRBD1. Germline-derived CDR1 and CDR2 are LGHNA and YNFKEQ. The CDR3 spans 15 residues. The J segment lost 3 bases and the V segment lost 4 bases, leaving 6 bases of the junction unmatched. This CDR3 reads CASSLRGQGDYEQYF. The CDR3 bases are TGTGCCAGCAGCCTTCGAGGACAGGGGGACTACGAGCAGTACTTC.

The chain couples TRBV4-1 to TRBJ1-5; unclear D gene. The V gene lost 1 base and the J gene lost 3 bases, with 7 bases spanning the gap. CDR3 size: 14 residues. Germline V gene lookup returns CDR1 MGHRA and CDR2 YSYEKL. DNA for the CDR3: TGCGCCAGCAGCCAAGGGAACTACAATCAGCCCCAGCATTTT. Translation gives CASSQGNYNQPQHF.

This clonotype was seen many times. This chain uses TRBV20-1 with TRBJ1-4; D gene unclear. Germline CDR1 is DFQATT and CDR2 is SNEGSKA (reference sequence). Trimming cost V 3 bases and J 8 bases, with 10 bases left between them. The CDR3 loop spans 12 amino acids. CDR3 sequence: CSARHSLEKLFF. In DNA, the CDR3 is TGCAGTGCTAGGCACAGCCTGGAAAAACTGTTTTTT.

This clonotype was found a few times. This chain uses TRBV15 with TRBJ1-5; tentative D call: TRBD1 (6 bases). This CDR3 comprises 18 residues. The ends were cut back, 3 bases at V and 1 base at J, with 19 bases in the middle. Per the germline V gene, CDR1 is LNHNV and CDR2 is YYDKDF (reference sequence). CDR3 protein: CATSSSAGVRISNQPQHF. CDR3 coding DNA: TGTGCCACCAGCAGTTCGGCAGGGGTTCGAATAAGCAATCAGCCCCAGCATTTT.

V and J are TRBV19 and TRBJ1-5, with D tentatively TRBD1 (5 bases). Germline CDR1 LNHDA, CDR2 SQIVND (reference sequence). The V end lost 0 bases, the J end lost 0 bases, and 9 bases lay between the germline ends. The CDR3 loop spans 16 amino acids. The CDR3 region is CASSIEGQGSNQPQHF. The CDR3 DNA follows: TGTGCCAGTAGTATAGAGGGGCAGGGTAGCAATCAGCCCCAGCATTTT. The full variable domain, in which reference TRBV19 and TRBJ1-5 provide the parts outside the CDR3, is DGGITQSPKYLFRKEGQNVTLSCEQNLNHDAMYWYRQDPGQGLRLIYYSQIVNDFQKGDIAEGYSVSREKKESFPLTVTSAQKNPTAFYLCASSIEGQGSNQPQHFGDGTRLSIL.

The CDR3 reads CASSQAIRGYTF. The CDR3 DNA is TGTGCCAGCAGCCAAGCTATTCGTGGCTACACCTTC. The chain recombines TRBV3-1 with TRBJ1-2; D is ambiguous. Germline CDR1 LGHDT, CDR2 YNNKEL (reference sequence). CDR3 length: 12 amino acids. Trimming cost V 1 base and J 7 bases, with 7 bases left between them.

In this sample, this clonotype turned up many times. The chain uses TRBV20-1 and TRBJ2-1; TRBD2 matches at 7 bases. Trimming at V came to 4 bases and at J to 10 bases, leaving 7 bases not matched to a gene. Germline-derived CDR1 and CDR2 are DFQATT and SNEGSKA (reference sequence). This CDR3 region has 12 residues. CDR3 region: CSATMGRDEQFF. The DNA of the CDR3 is TGCAGTGCTACCATGGGGAGGGACGAGCAGTTCTTC.

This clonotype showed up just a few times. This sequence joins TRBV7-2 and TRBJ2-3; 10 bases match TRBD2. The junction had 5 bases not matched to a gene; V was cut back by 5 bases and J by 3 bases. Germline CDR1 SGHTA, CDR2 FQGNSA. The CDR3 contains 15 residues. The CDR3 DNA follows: TGTGCCAGCAGCAACGGACTAGCGGCTACAGATACGCAGTATTTT. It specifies CASSNGLAATDTQYF.

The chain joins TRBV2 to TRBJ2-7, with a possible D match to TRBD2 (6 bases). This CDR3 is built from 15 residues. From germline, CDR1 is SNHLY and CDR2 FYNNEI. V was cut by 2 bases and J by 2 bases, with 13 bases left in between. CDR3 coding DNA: TGTGCCAGCAGTGAAAGGACGGAGGGTCCCTACGAGCAGTACTTC. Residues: CASSERTEGPYEQYF.

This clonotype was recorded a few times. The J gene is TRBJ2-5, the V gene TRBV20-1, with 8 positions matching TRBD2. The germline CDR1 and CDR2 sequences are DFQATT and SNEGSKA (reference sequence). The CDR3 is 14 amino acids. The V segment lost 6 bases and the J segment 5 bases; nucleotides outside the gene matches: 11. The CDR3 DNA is TGCAGTGCACACTCGACTAGCGTGATCGAGACCCAGTACTTC. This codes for CSAHSTSVIETQYF.

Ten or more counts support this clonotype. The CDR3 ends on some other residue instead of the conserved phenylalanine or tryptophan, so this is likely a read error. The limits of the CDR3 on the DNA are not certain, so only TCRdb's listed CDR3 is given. The CDR3 spells CSVDSRDFLS. The V and J genes are TRBV29-1 and TRBJ1-2. The length of the CDR3 is 10 amino acids, counting both ends. The germline V gene encodes CDR1 SQVTM and CDR2 ANQGSEA.

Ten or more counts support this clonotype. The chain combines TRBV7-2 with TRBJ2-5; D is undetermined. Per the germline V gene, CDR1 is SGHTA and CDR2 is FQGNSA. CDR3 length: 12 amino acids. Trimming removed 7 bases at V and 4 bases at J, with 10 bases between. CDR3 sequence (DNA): TGTGCCAGCAACCTAATAGGAGAGACCCAGTACTTC. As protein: CASNLIGETQYF.

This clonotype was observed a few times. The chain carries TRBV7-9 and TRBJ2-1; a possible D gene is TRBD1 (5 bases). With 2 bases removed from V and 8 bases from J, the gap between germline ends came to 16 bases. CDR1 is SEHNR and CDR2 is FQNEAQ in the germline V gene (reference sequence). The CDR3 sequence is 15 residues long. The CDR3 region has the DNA TGTGCCAGCAGCTTATATCACGCCAGGGTGGATGAGCAGTTCTTC. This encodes CASSLYHARVDEQFF.

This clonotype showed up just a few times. CDR3 in amino acids: CASSVVAGIYNEQFF. The CDR3 nucleotides are TGTGCCAGCAGCGTAGTGGCTGGGATCTACAATGAGCAGTTCTTC. This chain links TRBV9 with TRBJ2-1, with D hard to call. The length of the CDR3 is 15 residues. Germline CDR1 SGDLS, CDR2 YYNGEE. V was shortened by 0 bases and J by 3 bases, with 10 bases between the two germline ends. The complete variable domain, with remaining parts taken from reference TRBV9 and TRBJ2-1, reads DSGVTQTPKHLITATGQRVTLRCSPRSGDLSVYWYQQSLDQGLQFLIQYYNGEERAKGNILERFSAQQFPDLHSELNLSSLELGDSALYFCASSVVAGIYNEQFFGPGTRLTVL.

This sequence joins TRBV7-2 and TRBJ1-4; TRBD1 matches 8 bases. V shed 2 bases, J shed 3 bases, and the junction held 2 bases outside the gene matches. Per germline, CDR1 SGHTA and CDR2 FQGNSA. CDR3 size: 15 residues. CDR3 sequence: CASSLRGQANEKLFF. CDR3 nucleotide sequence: TGTGCCAGCAGCTTAAGGGGACAGGCTAATGAAAAACTGTTTTTT.

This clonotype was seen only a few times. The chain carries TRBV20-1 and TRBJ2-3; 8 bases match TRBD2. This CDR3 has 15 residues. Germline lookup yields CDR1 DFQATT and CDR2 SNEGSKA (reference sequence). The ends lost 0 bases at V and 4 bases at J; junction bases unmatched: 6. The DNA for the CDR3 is TGCAGTGCTAGAGATCCCGGGGGGGCCCCAGATACGCAGTATTTT. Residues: CSARDPGGAPDTQYF.

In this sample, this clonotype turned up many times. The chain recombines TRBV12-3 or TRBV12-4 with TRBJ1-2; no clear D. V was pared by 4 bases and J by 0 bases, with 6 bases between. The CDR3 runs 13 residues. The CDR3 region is CASSWASNYGYTF. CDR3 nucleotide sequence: TGTGCCAGCAGTTGGGCCTCTAACTATGGCTACACCTTC.

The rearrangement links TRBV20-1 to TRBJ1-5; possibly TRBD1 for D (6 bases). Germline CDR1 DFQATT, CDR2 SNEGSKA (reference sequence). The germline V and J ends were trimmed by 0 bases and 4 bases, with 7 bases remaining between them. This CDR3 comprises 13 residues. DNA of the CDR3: TGCAGTGCTAGAGAGCAGGGGAATCAGCCCCAGCATTTT. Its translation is CSAREQGNQPQHF.

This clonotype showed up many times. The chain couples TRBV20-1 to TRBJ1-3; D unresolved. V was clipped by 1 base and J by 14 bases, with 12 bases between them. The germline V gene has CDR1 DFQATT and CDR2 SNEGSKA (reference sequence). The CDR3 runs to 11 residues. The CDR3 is CSARGAGFVYF. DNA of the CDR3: TGCAGTGCTAGAGGAGCCGGATTTGTATATTTT.

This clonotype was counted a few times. This CDR3 is CASSRGPEAFF. In nucleotides, the CDR3 is TGTGCCAGCAGCCGCGGGCCTGAAGCTTTCTTT. The chain employs TRBV6-6 and TRBJ1-1; no firm D call. CDR1 and CDR2 (germline): MNHNY, SVGAGI (reference sequence). The CDR3 runs 11 residues. V lost 6 bases and J lost 6, with 8 bases in between.

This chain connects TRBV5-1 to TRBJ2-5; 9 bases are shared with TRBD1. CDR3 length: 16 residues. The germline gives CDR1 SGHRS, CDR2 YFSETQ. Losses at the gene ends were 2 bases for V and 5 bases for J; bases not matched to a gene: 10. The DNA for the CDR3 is TGCGCCAGCAGCTTCCTCCCGGGACAGGGAGAGGAGACCCAGTACTTC. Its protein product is CASSFLPGQGEETQYF.

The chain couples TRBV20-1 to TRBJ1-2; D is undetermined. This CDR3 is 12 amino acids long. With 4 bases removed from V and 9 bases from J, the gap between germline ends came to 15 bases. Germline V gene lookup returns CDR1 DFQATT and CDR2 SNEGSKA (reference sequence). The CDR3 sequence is CSAKPAPESYTF. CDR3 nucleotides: TGCAGTGCTAAACCCGCCCCAGAGAGCTACACCTTC.

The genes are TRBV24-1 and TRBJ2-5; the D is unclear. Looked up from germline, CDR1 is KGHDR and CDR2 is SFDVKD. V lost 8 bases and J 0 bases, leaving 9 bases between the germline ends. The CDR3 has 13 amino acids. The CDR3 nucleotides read TGTGCCACCACCGTCAGCGACCAAGAGACCCAGTACTTC. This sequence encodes CATTVSDQETQYF.

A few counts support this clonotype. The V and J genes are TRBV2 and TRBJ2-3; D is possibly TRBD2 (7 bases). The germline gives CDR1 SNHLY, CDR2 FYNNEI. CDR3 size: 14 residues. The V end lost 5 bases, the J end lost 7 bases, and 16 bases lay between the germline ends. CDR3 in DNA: TGTGCCAGCAGTTTTACGGGGGGCGCAAATACGCAGTATTTT. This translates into CASSFTGGANTQYF. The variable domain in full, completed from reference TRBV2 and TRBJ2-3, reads EPEVTQTPSHQVTQMGQEVILRCVPISNHLYFYWYRQILGQKVEFLVSFYNNEISEKSEIFDDQFSVERPDGSNFTLKIRSTKLEDSAMYFCASSFTGGANTQYFGPGTRLTVL.

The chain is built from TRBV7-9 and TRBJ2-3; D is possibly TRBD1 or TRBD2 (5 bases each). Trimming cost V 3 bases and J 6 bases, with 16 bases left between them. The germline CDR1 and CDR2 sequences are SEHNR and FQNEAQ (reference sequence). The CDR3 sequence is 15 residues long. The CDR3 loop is CASSLGGYPGDTQYF. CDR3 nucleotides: TGTGCCAGCAGCTTGGGCGGGTACCCAGGGGATACGCAGTATTTT.

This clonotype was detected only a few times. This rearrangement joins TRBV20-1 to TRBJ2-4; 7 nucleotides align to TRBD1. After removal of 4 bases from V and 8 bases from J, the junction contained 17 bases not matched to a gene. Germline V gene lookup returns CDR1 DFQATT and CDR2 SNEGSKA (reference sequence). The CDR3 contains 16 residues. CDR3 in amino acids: CSANYRQGRRRDIQYF. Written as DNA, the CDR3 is TGCAGTGCTAACTACAGACAGGGCCGGAGAAGGGACATTCAGTACTTC.

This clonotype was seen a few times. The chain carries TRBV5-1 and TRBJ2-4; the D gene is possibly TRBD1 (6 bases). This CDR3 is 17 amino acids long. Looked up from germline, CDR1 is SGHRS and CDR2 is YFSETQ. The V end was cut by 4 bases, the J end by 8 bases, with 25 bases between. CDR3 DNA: TGCGCCAGCAGCGGACGAGAGGCCGCAAGGGGGTCGGACATTCAGTACTTC. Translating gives CASSGREAARGSDIQYF.

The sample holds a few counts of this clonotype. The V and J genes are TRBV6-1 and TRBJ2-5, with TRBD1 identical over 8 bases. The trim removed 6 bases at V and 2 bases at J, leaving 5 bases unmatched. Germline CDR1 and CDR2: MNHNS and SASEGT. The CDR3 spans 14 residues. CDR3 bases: TGTGCCAGCAGCGCAGGGGGCGGTCAAGAGACCCAGTACTTC. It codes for CASSAGGGQETQYF.

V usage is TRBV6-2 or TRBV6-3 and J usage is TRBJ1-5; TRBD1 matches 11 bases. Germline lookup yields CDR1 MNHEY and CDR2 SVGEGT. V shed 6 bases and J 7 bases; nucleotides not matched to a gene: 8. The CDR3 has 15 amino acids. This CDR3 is CASSPLDRGHQPQHF. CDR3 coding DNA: TGTGCCAGCAGCCCTCTGGACAGGGGGCACCAGCCCCAGCATTTT.

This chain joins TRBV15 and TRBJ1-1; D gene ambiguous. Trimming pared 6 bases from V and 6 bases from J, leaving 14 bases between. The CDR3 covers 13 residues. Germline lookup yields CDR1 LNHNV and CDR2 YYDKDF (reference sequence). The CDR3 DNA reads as TGTGCCACCAGTCGACGGGTTAGGGCTGAAGCTTTCTTT. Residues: CATSRRVRAEAFF.

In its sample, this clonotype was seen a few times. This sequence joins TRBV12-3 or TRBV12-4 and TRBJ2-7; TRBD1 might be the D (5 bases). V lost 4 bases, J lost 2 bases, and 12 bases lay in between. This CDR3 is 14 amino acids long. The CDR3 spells CASSSSHRTYEQYF. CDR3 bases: TGTGCCAGCAGTTCAAGCCACAGGACCTACGAGCAGTACTTC.